There are a few counts of the clone carrying this TCR beta chain. CDR1 and CDR2 from the germline V gene are MNHEY and SVGAGI. The CDR3 covers 15 residues. Deletions cut 6 bases from V and 0 bases from J, with 14 bases between. These data belong to a study of blood T cell repertoires in COVID-19. Overall study: Samples of COVID-19 (acute and convalescent) were obtained from the United States, Italy and Spain. Sources were T cells, B-cell-depleted T cells, or PBMCs; the material itself was cDNA or gDNA.

Repertoires were generated with immunoSEQ multiplex PCR, while TCRdb's copy carries only in-frame clones and drops some. The table shows tens of thousands of clones, with around 80% occurring only once. The V gene is TRBV6-5, the J gene TRBJ1-1; D not certain. The source material was peripheral blood. The sequence derives from a man in his 70s who had recovered from COVID-19. The CDR3 region has the DNA TGTGCCAGCAGACAAAATCGACTGATGAACACTGAAGCTTTCTTT. It yields the protein CASRQNRLMNTEAFF.